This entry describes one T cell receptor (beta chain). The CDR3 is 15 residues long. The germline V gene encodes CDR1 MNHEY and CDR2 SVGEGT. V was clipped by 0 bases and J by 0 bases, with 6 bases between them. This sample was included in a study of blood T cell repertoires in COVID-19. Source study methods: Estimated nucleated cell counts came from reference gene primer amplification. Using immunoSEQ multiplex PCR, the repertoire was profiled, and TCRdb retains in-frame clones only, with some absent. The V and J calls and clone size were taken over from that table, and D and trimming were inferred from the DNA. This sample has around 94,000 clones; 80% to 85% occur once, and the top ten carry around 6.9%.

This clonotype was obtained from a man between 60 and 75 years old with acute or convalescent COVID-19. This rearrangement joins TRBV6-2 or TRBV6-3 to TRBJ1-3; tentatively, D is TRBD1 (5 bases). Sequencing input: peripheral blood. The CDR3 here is CASSYSTDSGNTIYF. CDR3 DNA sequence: TGTGCCAGCAGTTACTCGACAGACTCTGGAAACACCATATATTTT.